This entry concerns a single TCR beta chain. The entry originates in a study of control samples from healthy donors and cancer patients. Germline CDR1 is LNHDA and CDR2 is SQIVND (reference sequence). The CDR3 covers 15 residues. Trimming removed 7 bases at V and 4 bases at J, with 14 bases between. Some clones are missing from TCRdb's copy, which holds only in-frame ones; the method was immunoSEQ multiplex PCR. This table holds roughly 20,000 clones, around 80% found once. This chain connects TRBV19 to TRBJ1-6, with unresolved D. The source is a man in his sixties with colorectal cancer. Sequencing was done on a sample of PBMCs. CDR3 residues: CASKEARKYNSPLHF. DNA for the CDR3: TGTGCCAGTAAAGAGGCCAGGAAGTATAATTCACCCCTCCACTTT.